Sequencing of this TCR beta chain was carried out in a study of T cell repertoires in cytomegalovirus infection. About the study: In the study, CMV epitopes included recently identified HLA-C-restricted and well-studied HLA-B-restricted ones. Both CMV infection and a matching HLA type were indicated by public TCR beta signatures. Study-level findings and limits: What dominated the ex vivo response were HLA-C-restricted CMV-specific TCR beta clonotypes.

TCRdb recomputed calls from the reads with MiXCR, one row per CDR3 protein. The sample shows hundreds of thousands of distinct CDR3 sequences, around a third of them seen only once. With regard to this clonotype: What it binds is not known.

V shed 5 bases and J shed 8 bases, with 18 bases lying between them. Germline CDR1 and CDR2: SNHLY and FYNNEI. The CDR3 covers 14 residues. The sequence derives from a human donor in good health (CMV status not recorded). Some clones in this sample may be carry-over from other donors' samples. Sample: cultured PBMCs, taken from culture after CMV antigen stimulation. The genes are TRBV2 and TRBJ1-2, with D unclear. CDR3 DNA: TGTGCCAGCAGTCTCCGGGCCCGGGAGGCAGGCTACACCTTC. Translated, it gives CASSLRAREAGYTF. The full variable domain, its missing parts supplied by reference TRBV2 and TRBJ1-2, is EPEVTQTPSHQVTQMGQEVILRCVPISNHLYFYWYRQILGQKVEFLVSFYNNEISEKSEIFDDQFSVERPDGSNFTLKIRSTKLEDSAMYFCASSLRAREAGYTFGSGTRLTVV.